This T cell receptor (beta chain) appears in the sequencing data of a study of cytomegalovirus exposure and HLA in healthy donors. Study results and limitations: Sequencing likely produced, as an artifact, a cluster of highly shared sequence variants.

This clone was observed a single time. Its antigen is not identified. Primers included in the PCR were 60 Vbeta and 13 Jbeta primers. Libraries were prepared by immunoSEQ multiplex PCR; TCRdb keeps only in-frame clonotypes and omits some of them. The sample has roughly 150,000 clones; over 60% are singletons. Sequenced sample: PBMCs. This sequence was found in a woman aged 25-40 years in good health and CMV-seropositive.

This chain's CDR3 is CAWSRTSQRAPYNEQFF. CDR3 sequence (DNA): TGTGCCTGGAGTAGGACCTCCCAGCGGGCACCCTACAATGAGCAGTTCTTC. V usage is TRBV30 and J usage is TRBJ2-1; possibly TRBD2 for D (6 bases). Germline V gene lookup returns CDR1 GTSNPN and CDR2 SVGIG (reference sequence). The CDR3 spans 17 residues. Trimming cost V 2 bases and J 2 bases, with 19 bases left between them. Filled out from reference TRBV30 and TRBJ2-1, the complete variable domain reads SQTIHQWPATLVQPVGSPLSLECTVEGTSNPNLYWYRQAAGRGLQLLFYSVGIGQISSEVPQNLSASRPQDRQFILSSKKLLLSDSGFYLCAWSRTSQRAPYNEQFFGPGTRLTVL.